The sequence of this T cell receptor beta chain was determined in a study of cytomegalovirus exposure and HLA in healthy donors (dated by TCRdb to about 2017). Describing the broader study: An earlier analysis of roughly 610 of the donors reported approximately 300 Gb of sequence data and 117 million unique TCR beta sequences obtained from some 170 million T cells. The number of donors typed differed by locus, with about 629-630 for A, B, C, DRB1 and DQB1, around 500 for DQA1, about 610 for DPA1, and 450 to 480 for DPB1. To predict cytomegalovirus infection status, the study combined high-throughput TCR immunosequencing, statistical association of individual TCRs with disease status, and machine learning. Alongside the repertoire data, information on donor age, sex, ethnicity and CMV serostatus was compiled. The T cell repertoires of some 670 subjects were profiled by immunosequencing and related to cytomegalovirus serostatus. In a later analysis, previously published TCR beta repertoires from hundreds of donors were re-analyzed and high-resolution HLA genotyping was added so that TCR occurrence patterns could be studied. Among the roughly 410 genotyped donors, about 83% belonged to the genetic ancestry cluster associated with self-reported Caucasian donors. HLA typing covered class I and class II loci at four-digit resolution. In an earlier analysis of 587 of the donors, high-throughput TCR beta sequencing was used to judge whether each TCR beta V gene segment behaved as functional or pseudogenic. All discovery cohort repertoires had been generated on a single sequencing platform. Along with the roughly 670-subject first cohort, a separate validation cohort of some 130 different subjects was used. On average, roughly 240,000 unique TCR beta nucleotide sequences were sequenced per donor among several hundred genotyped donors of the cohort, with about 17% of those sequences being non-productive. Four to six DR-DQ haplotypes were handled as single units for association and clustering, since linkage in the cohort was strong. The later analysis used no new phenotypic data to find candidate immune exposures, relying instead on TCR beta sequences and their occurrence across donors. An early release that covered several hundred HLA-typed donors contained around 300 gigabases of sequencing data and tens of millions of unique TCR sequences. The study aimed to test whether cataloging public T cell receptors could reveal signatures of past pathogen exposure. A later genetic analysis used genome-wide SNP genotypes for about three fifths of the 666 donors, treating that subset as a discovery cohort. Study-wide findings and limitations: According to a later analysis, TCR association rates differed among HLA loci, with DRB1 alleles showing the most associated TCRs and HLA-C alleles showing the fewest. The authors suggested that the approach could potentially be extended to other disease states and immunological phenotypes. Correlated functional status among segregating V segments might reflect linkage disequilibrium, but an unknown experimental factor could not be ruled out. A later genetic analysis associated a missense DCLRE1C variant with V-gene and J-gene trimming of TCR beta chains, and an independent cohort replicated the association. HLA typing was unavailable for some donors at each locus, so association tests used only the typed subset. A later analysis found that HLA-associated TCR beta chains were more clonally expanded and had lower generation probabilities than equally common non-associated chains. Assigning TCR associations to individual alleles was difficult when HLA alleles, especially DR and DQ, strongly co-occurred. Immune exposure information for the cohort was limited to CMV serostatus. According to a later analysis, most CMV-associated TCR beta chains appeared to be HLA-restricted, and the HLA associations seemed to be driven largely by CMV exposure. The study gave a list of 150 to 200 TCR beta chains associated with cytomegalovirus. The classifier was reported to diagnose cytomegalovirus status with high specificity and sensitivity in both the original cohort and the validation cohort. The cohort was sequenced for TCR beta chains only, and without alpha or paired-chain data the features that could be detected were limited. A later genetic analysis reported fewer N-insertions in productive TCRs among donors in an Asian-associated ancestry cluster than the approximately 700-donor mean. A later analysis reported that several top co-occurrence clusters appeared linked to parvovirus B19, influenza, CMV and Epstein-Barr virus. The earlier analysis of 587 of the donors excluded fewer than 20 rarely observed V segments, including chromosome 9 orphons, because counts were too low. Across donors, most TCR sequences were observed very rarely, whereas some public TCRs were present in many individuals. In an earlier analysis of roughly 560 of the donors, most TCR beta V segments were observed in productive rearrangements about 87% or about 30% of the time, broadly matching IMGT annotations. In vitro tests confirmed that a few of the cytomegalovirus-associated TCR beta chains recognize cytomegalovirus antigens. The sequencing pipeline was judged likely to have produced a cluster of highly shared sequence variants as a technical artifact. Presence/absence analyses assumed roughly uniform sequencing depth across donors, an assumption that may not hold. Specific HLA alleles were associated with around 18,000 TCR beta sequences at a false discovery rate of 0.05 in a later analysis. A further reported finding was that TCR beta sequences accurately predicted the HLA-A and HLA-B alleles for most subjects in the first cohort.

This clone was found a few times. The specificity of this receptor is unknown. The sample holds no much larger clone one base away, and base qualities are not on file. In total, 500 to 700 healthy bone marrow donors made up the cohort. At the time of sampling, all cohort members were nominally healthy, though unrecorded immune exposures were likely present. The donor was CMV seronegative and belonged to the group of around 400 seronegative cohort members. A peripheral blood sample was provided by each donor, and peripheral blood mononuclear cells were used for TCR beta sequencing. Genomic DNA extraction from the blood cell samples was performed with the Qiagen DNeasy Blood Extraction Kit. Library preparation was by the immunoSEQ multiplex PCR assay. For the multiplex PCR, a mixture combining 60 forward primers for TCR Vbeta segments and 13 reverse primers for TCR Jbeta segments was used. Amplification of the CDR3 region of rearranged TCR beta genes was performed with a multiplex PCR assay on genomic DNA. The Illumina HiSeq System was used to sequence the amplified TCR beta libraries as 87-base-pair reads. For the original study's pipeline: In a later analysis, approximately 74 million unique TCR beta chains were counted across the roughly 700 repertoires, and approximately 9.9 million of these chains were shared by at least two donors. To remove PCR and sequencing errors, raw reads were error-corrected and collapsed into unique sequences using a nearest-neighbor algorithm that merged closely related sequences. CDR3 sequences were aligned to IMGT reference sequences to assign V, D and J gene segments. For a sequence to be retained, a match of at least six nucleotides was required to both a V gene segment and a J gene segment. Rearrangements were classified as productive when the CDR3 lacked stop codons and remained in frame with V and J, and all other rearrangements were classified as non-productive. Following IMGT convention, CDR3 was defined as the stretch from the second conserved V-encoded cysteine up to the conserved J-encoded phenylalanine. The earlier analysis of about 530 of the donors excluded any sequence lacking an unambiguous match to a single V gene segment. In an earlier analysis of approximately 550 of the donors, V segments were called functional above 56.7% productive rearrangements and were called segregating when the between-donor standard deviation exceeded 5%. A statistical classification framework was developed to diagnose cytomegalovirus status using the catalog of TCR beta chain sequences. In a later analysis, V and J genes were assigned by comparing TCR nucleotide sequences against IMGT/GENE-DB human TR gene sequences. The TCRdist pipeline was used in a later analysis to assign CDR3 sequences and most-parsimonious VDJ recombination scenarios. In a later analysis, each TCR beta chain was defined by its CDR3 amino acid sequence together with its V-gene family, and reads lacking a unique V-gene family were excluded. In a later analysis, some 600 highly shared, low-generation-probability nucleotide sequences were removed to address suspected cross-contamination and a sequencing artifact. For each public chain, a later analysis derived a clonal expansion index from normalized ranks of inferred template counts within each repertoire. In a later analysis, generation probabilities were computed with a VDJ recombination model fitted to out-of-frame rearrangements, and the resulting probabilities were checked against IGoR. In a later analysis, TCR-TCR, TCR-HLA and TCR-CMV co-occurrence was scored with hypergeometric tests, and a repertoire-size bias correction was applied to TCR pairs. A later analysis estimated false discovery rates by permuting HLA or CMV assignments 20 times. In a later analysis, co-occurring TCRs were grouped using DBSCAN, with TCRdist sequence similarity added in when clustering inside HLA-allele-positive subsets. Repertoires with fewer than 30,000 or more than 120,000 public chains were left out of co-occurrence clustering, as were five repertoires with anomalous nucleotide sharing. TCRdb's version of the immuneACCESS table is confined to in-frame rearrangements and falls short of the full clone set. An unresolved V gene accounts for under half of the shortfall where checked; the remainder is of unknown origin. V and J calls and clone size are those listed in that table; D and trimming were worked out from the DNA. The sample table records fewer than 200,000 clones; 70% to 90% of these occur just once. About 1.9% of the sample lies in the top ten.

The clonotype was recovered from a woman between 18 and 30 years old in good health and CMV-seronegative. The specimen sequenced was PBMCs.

The bases read TGTGCCAGCAGTTCCGGGACAGGGGACATGAACACTGAAGCTTTCTTT. This translates into CASSSGTGDMNTEAFF. The chain couples TRBV6-5 to TRBJ1-1, and 10 junction bases match TRBD1. Taken from cysteine to phenylalanine, the CDR3 has 16 residues. The retained sequence is limited to the CDR3, 48 bases, with the frame set at the first base. The germline V gene yields MNHEY for CDR1 and SVGAGI for CDR2. For this chain, trimming is 4 bases at the V end and 0 bases at the J end, and the number of junction bases without a gene match is 5.